One T cell receptor beta chain is described in this entry. Its antigen is unknown. No base quality values were provided; no much bigger clone lies one nucleotide off. The data derive from a study of blood T cell repertoires in COVID-19 (dated by TCRdb to about 2020). With respect to the entire study: The collaborator samples originated in the United States, Italy and Spain and spanned the acute and convalescent phases of COVID-19. The material from the prospective study consisted of cDNA or gDNA derived from T cells, B-cell-depleted T cells, or PBMCs. Subjects who had been exposed to COVID-19, were actively infected with it, or had recovered from it provided the deeply sampled blood TCRbeta repertoires that made up the dataset. A freely available public database, intended as a resource for researchers studying the immune response to SARS-CoV-2, is where the repertoires were released. Samples were obtained from the ongoing ImmuneRACE study (first 160 participants) and from about 1,300 subjects provided by 6 global collaborators. Sample metadata almost always included a de-identified subject ID, COVID-19 status, age in years and sex. Where HLA class I and class II types were available, the types were taken from metadata supplied by the sample provider, not from assay-based typing. Overall study outcomes, separate from this receptor: Clinical and demographic metadata were provided uncurated, with the amount varying by source and participant.

TCRbeta CDR3 regions were amplified from genomic DNA by means of the immunoSEQ Assay, a bias-controlled multiplex PCR. Regarding the original processing steps: Within the assay, amplification of reference gene primers was used to estimate how many nucleated cells each sample contained. Sequence reads were collapsed and filtered to measure the absolute abundance of every unique TCRbeta CDR3 rearrangement. For each sample, productive Simpson clonality was calculated as the square root of Simpson's diversity index over productive rearrangements. The table comes from immuneACCESS by way of TCRdb, which keeps in-frame sequences with V and J called. Part of the clones is missing from these tables; in studies checked, under half for an unresolved V gene and the rest for unknown reasons. The V and J calls and clone size are taken from that table; D and trimming were inferred from the DNA. The sample table records approximately 300,000 clones; about 90% of these occur just once. Clones ranked in the top ten supply approximately 4.5% of the sample.

Participants in the prospective study were enrolled through a virtual design, were aged about 18 to 90 years, and lived in 24 United States geographic areas. In the prospective study, cohorts were assigned on the basis of participant-reported clinical history obtained from a screening survey and a study questionnaire. In the prospective study, mobile phlebotomists collected whole blood, serum and a nasopharyngeal or oropharyngeal swab from each participant. Over a roughly 2-month period, participants in the prospective study had the option of providing additional blood draws and questionnaires. Blood samples from the prospective study were shipped frozen or at room temperature prior to DNA extraction. Based on the germline V gene, the CDR1 and CDR2 sequences are SGHRS and YFSETQ. V lost 9 bases and J lost 2 bases; the stretch between them is 15 bases long. From the cysteine through the phenylalanine, the CDR3 covers 14 amino acids. CDR3 DNA only is kept here, 42 bases in frame from base 1.

This receptor was obtained from a woman under 30 with acute COVID-19. This chain is built from TRBV5-1 and TRBJ1-5, with TRBD1 as a weak D call on 5 bases. The sequencing input was PBMCs or T cells enriched from blood (not recorded which). The CDR3 here reads CANSREDGNQPQHF. In nucleotide form, the sequence is TGCGCCAACTCCAGGGAGGACGGCAATCAGCCCCAGCATTTT.